Sequencing of this TCR beta chain was carried out in a study of T cell changes during pregnancy in multiple sclerosis. CDR1 is ENHRY, CDR2 SYGVKD, per germline. V lost 9 bases and J 4 bases, leaving 18 bases between the germline ends. This CDR3 is built from 14 residues. Libraries were prepared by immunoSEQ multiplex PCR; TCRdb keeps only in-frame clonotypes and omits some of them. Of 70,000 or so clones in the sample, around nine tenths were seen once. J is TRBJ1-1 and V is TRBV10-3; maybe TRBD1 (6 bases). The TCR comes from a female donor with multiple sclerosis, enrolled in a pregnancy study. The sequences come from CD4+ T cells from peripheral blood mononuclear cells, collected before pregnancy. Here the CDR3 DNA reads TGTGCCATACGCGGGGGCAGGGTCGTCACTGAAGCTTTCTTT. Its translation is CAIRGGRVVTEAFF.